The following is a T cell receptor beta chain sequence with its context. Sequenced by immunoSEQ multiplex PCR; TCRdb stores in-frame clones only, minus some. The table records a few hundred thousand clones, roughly 80% of them present only once. These data belong to a study of blood T cell repertoires in COVID-19. V dropped 11 bases and J dropped 4; count of bases not matched to a gene: 21. CDR1 and CDR2 (germline): SGHVS, FNYEAQ. This CDR3 is 17 amino acids long. The sample was peripheral blood. This clonotype was obtained from a person aged 65 to 85 with COVID-19, enrolled during active disease. The J gene is TRBJ2-5, the V gene TRBV7-6; 8 bases are shared with TRBD1. CDR3 nucleotide sequence: TGTGCCGGACCGACAGGGGTTAGGTCATTTCCAGGAGAGACCCAGTACTTC. Its translation: CAGPTGVRSFPGETQYF.